This T cell receptor (beta chain) was obtained from a study of blood T cell repertoires in COVID-19. Overall study: From the United States, Italy and Spain came samples of acute and convalescent COVID-19.

Original processing notes: Amplified reference gene primers provided the basis for estimating nucleated cell counts. Data came from immunoSEQ multiplex PCR; TCRdb stores just in-frame clones and leaves some out. That table furnishes V, J and clone size, whereas the DNA furnished D and trimming. Of under 90,000 clones in the sample, 91% were seen once. V lost 4 bases, J lost 3 bases, and 9 bases stayed unmatched. This CDR3 contains 15 residues. CDR1 and CDR2 (germline): SGDLS, YYNGEE. Source material: peripheral blood. The origin of this receptor is a man aged 35 to 55 with COVID-19, enrolled during active disease. The chain links TRBV9 to TRBJ2-7; the match to TRBD2 covers 8 bases. The CDR3 loop reads CASSYAQAGDYEQYF. The CDR3 region has the DNA TGTGCCAGCAGCTACGCCCAAGCGGGGGACTACGAGCAGTACTTC.